The 8 T cell receptor beta chains reported below all come from one sample, sequenced in a study of blood T cell repertoires in COVID-19. TCRdb keeps only in-frame clones here, not all; method: immunoSEQ multiplex PCR. The sample includes a few hundred thousand clones, 86% of them seen just once. Source material: peripheral blood. The receptors come from a woman aged 25 to 45 with active or convalescent COVID-19.

This clone was detected only once. The chain has TRBV5-4 and TRBJ1-2, with D perhaps matching TRBD1 (6 bases). V dropped 4 bases and J dropped 7 bases, with 26 bases sitting between them. The CDR3 is 17 residues long. The V gene's germline CDR1 is SGHNT and CDR2 YYREEE (reference sequence). The CDR3 region has the DNA TGTGCCAGCAGCCCCGGACAGCCTGGGAGGGGAGTCGTTGGCTACACCTTC. It encodes CASSPGQPGRGVVGYTF.

The chain has TRBV6-5 and TRBJ1-2; D not certain. Between the trimmed V and J ends, which lost 6 bases and 4 bases, there was a span of 15 bases. The CDR3 is made up of 14 amino acids. The germline V gene encodes CDR1 MNHEY and CDR2 SVGAGI. The CDR3 coding sequence is TGTGCCAGCAGCGCAGACATCTCAGGCTATGGCTACACCTTC. Translating it yields CASSADISGYGYTF.

This clone was recorded only once. The CDR3 reads CASTRTSGGSNEQFF. The CDR3 coding sequence is TGTGCCAGTACCCGGACTAGCGGGGGGTCCAATGAGCAGTTCTTC. The J gene is TRBJ2-1, the V gene TRBV19; 14 bases align to TRBD2. The CDR3 length is 15 residues. CDR1 LNHDA and CDR2 SQIVND come from the germline V gene (reference sequence). V shed 7 bases and J 6 bases; nucleotides not matched to a gene: 5.

This rearrangement joins TRBV6-5 to TRBJ1-1; maybe TRBD1 (6 bases). CDR1 and CDR2 from the germline V gene are MNHEY and SVGAGI. The length of the CDR3 is 14 residues. V was trimmed by 6 bases and J by 4 bases, leaving 15 bases between them. The CDR3 sequence: CASRPGGPRTEAFF. DNA for the CDR3: TGTGCCAGCAGGCCCGGGGGGCCGCGCACTGAAGCTTTCTTT.

The chain links TRBV4-1 to TRBJ2-7; possibly TRBD1 for D (6 bases). The CDR3 has 15 residues. Germline CDR1 reads MGHRA; CDR2 reads YSYEKL. V gave up 5 bases and J gave up 3 bases, with 17 bases separating them. CDR3 sequence reads: CASSFRDTRGYEQYF. DNA of the CDR3: TGCGCCAGCAGCTTCCGGGACACTAGGGGCTACGAGCAGTACTTC.

This chain links TRBV27 with TRBJ1-5; D not certain. V was trimmed by 7 bases and J by 6 bases, leaving 7 bases between them. CDR1 is MNHEY and CDR2 is SMNVEV in the germline V gene (reference sequence). This CDR3 comprises 11 residues. CDR3 nucleotides: TGTGCCAGCAAGCCGTGTCAGCCCCAGCATTTT. This gives the protein CASKPCQPQHF.

Only a few counts were recorded for this clone. The gene calls are TRBV9 and TRBJ2-2; 10 nucleotides align to TRBD2. Per germline, CDR1 SGDLS and CDR2 YYNGEE. This CDR3 has 19 residues. V dropped 0 bases and J dropped 0; count of bases not matched to a gene: 8. The CDR3 here is CASSVAELAGFTNTGELFF. CDR3 in DNA: TGTGCCAGCAGCGTAGCGGAACTAGCGGGGTTCACGAACACCGGGGAGCTGTTTTTT.

The chain has TRBV19 and TRBJ2-3; D gene unclear. Germline V gene data show CDR1 as LNHDA and CDR2 as SQIVND (reference sequence). The CDR3 is made up of 12 amino acids. The V end was cut by 5 bases, the J end by 5 bases, with 8 bases between. The CDR3 DNA sequence: TGTGCCAGTAGTTTTGCGGAAGATACGCAGTATTTT. Protein product: CASSFAEDTQYF. The full variable domain, its missing parts supplied by reference TRBV19 and TRBJ2-3, is DGGITQSPKYLFRKEGQNVTLSCEQNLNHDAMYWYRQDPGQGLRLIYYSQIVNDFQKGDIAEGYSVSREKKESFPLTVTSAQKNPTAFYLCASSFAEDTQYFGPGTRLTVL.